Listed below are T cell receptor beta chains from one sample, sequenced in a study of regulatory T cells in long-lasting Graves disease. TCRdb used MiXCR to reprocess the multiplex PCR reads, holding one entry per CDR3 protein. This sample yields some 340,000 distinct CDR3 sequences, of which over 9.5% are seen a single time; over 15% belongs to the top ten. This same sample was also taken into another study, of T cells in Graves' hyperthyroidism and ophthalmopathy.

The sample here was peripheral blood mononuclear cells (PBMCs), taken at new diagnosis, from a patient treated with antithyroid drugs. The receptors here all came from a woman aged 18-29 years with Graves disease. The CDR3 runs from the conserved cysteine through the conserved F or W. D genes are given only for firm matches. The size entry is marked missing in some rows and otherwise reads once, few, many or a size class.

J	D	size	V	CDR3	DNA
TRBJ1-2	TRBD1	few	TRBV29-1	CSVERQGYYGYTF	TGCAGCGTTGAGAGACAGGGTTATTATGGCTACACCTTC
TRBJ2-3	NA	many	TRBV20-1	CSAPTGPSRDTQYF	TGCAGTGCTCCCACGGGGCCGTCCCGGGATACGCAGTATTTT
TRBJ2-1	TRBD2	few	TRBV29-1	CSVESWGGYNEQFF	TGCAGCGTTGAGTCTTGGGGGGGTTACAATGAGCAGTTCTTC
TRBJ2-7	NA	few	TRBV7-2	CASSLESGVTYEQYF	TGTGCCAGCAGCTTAGAATCAGGGGTCACCTACGAGCAGTACTTC
TRBJ2-3	NA	NA	TRBV20-1	CSARQGQDTDTQYF	TGCAGTGCTAGACAAGGGCAGGACACAGATACGCAGTATTTT
TRBJ2-1	NA	NA	TRBV9	CASSVPPAVPLDETAPSFYNEQFF	TGTGCCAGCAGCGTCCCCCCGGCAGTTCCTCTGGACGAGACTGCCCCCTCTTTTTACAATGAGCAGTTCTTC
TRBJ2-3	TRBD2	many	TRBV12-3/TRBV12-4	CASSFGGGSTDTQYF	TGTGCCAGCAGTTTTGGGGGGGGTAGCACAGATACGCAGTATTTT
TRBJ2-7	NA	many	TRBV11-2	CASSLAPVGGYEQYF	TGTGCCAGCAGCTTAGCACCAGTGGGGGGCTACGAGCAGTACTTC
TRBJ1-2	TRBD1	NA	TRBV10-3	CAITGTGLDGYTF	TGTGCCATCACCGGGACAGGGTTAGATGGCTACACCTTC
TRBJ1-2	NA	few	TRBV19	CASSILGFDGYTF	TGTGCCAGTAGTATCTTGGGCTTCGATGGCTACACCTTC
TRBJ2-2	TRBD2	many	TRBV4-1	CASSQGGTSTSTGELFF	TGCGCCAGCAGCCAGGGTGGGACTAGCACCAGCACCGGGGAGCTGTTTTTT
TRBJ2-7	TRBD2	many	TRBV27	CASSPRLATYEQYF	TGTGCCAGCAGCCCTCGACTAGCGACCTACGAGCAGTACTTC
TRBJ2-2	NA	many	TRBV9	CASKSGTGELFF	TGTGCCAGCAAATCGGGCACCGGGGAGCTGTTTTTT
TRBJ2-1	NA	NA	TRBV12-3/TRBV12-4	CASSFGSPSSYNEQFF	TGTGCCAGCAGTTTTGGCTCTCCTAGCTCCTACAATGAGCAGTTCTTC
TRBJ2-5	NA	many	TRBV12-3/TRBV12-4	CASSLGVGEETQYF	TGTGCCAGCAGTTTAGGGGTGGGAGAAGAGACCCAGTACTTC
TRBJ2-7	TRBD1	many	TRBV30	CAWSVRDRGNSLLYEQYF	TGTGCCTGGAGTGTACGGGACAGGGGGAATAGCCTCCTTTACGAGCAGTACTTC
TRBJ1-2	NA	NA	TRBV4-1	CASSQDPGPGYTF	TGCGCCAGCAGCCAAGATCCGGGCCCTGGCTACACCTTC
TRBJ2-7	TRBD2	NA	TRBV30	CAWGTSGTYEQYF	TGTGCCTGGGGGACTAGCGGGACCTACGAGCAGTACTTC
TRBJ2-2	NA	NA	TRBV4-2	CASSQDWRDGTGELFF	TGTGCCAGCAGCCAAGATTGGAGGGATGGCACCGGGGAGCTGTTTTTT
TRBJ1-5	NA	NA	TRBV4-3	CASSQEFGQPQHF	TGCGCCAGCAGCCAAGAGTTCGGTCAGCCCCAGCATTTT
TRBJ2-1	NA	few	TRBV6-1	CASSDVLSSYNEQFF	TGTGCCAGCAGTGATGTACTTAGTTCCTACAATGAGCAGTTCTTC
TRBJ2-7	TRBD1	NA	TRBV4-1	CASSQARTGALGEQYF	TGCGCCAGCAGCCAGGCTCGGACAGGGGCCTTGGGCGAGCAGTACTTC
TRBJ2-2	TRBD2	few	TRBV6-1	CASRAPTSGRTWELFF	TGTGCCAGCAGAGCACCCACTAGCGGGAGAACTTGGGAGCTGTTTTTT
TRBJ2-2	TRBD2	once	TRBV7-2	CASSLSSGGVTGELFF	TGTGCCAGCAGCTTGTCTAGCGGGGGAGTCACCGGGGAGCTGTTTTTT